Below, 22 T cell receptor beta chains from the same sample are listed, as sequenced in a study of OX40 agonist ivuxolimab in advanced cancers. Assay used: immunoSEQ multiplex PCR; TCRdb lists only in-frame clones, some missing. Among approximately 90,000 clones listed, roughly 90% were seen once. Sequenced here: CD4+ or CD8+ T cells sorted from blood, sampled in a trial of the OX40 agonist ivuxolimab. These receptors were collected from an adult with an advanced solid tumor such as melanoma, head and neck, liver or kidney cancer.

In DNA, the CDR3 is TGTGCCAGCAGTTTACGGTCCAGCGGGCTTTTCCAAGAGACCCAGTACTTC. Protein sequence: CASSLRSSGLFQETQYF. This rearrangement joins TRBV27 to TRBJ2-5; possibly TRBD2 for D (6 bases). Germline V gene data show CDR1 as MNHEY and CDR2 as SMNVEV (reference sequence). V gave up 2 bases and J gave up 1 base, with 17 bases separating them. The CDR3 extends over 17 amino acids.

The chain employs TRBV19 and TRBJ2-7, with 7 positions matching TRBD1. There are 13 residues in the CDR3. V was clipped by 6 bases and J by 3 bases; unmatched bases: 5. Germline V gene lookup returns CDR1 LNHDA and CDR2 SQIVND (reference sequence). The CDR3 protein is CASSNRGSYEQYF. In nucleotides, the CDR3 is TGTGCCAGTAGCAACAGGGGCAGCTACGAGCAGTACTTC.

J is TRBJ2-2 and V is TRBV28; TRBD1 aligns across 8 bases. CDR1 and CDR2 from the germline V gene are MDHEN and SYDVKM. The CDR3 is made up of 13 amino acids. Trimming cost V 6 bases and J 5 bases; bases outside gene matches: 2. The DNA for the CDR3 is TGTGCCAGCAGGCGGACAGGGACCGGGGAGCTGTTTTTT. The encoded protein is CASRRTGTGELFF.

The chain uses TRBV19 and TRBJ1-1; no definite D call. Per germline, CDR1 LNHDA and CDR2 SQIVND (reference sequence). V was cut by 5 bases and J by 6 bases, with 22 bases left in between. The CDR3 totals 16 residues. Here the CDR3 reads CASSFPGLLQRSEAFF. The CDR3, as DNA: TGTGCCAGTAGTTTTCCGGGGTTACTGCAGAGATCTGAAGCTTTCTTT. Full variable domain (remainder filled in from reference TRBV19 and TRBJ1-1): DGGITQSPKYLFRKEGQNVTLSCEQNLNHDAMYWYRQDPGQGLRLIYYSQIVNDFQKGDIAEGYSVSREKKESFPLTVTSAQKNPTAFYLCASSFPGLLQRSEAFFGQGTRLTVV.

In DNA, the CDR3 is TGCGCCAGCAGCCGTAGCGGGGGGGCGGATACGCAGTATTTT. Its translation is CASSRSGGADTQYF. The chain uses TRBV5-1 and TRBJ2-3; TRBD2 agrees at 11 bases. Germline CDR1 reads SGHRS; CDR2 reads YFSETQ. The CDR3 is 14 amino acids. V lost 4 bases and J lost 6; bases outside the gene matches: 4.

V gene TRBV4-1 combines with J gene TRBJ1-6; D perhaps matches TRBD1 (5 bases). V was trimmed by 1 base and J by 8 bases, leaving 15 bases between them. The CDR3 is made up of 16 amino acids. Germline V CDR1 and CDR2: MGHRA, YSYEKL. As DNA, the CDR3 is TGCGCCAGCAGCCAAGGTCAAGGCAGGGAGGATTCACCCCTCCACTTT. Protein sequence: CASSQGQGREDSPLHF.

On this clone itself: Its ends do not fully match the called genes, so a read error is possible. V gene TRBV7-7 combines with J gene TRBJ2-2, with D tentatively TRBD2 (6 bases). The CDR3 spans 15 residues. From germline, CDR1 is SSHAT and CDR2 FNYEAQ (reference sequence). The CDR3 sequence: CASSPGGTNTGELFF. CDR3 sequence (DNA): TGTGCTAGCAGTCCAGGAGGGACTAACACCGGGGAGCTGTTTTTT.

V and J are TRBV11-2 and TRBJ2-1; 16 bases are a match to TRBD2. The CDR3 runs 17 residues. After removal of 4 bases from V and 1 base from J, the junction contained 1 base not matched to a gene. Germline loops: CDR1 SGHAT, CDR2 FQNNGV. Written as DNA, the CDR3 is TGTGCCAGCAGCTCGGGACTAGCGGGGGGGTCCTACAATGAGCAGTTCTTC. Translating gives CASSSGLAGGSYNEQFF. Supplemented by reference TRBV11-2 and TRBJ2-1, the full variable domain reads EAGVAQSPRYKIIEKRQSVAFWCNPISGHATLYWYQQILGQGPKLLIQFQNNGVVDDSQLPKDRFSAERLKGVDSTLKIQPAKLEDSAVYLCASSSGLAGGSYNEQFFGPGTRLTVL.

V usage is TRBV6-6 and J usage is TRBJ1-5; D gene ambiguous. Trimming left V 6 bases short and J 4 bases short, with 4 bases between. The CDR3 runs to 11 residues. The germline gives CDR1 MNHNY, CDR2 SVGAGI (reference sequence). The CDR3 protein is CASRTNQPQHF. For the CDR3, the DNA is TGTGCCAGCAGAACTAATCAGCCCCAGCATTTT.

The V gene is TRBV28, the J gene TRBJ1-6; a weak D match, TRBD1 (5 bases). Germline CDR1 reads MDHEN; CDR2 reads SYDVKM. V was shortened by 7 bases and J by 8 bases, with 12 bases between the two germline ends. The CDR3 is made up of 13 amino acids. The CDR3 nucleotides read TGTGCCAGCAAATCCCAGGGTTATTCACCCCTCCACTTT. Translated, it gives CASKSQGYSPLHF.

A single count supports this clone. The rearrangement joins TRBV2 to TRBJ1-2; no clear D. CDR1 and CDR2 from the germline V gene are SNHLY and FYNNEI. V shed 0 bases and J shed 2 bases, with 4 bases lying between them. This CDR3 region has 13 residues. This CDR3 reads CASSEAMNYGYTF. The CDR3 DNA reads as TGTGCCAGCAGTGAAGCGATGAACTATGGCTACACCTTC.

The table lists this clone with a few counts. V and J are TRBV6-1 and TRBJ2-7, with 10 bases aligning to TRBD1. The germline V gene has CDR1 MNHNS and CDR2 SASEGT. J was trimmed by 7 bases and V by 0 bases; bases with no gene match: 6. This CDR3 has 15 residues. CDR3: CASSEAPGQGYEQYF. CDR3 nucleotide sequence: TGTGCCAGCAGTGAAGCGCCGGGACAGGGGTATGAGCAGTACTTC.

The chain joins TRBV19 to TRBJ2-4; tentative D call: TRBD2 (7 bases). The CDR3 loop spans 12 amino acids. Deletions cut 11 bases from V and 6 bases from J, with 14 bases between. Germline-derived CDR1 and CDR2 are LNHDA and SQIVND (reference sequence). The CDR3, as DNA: TGTGCCTCTCGGAGGGGGGGAAACATTCAGTACTTC. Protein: CASRRGGNIQYF.

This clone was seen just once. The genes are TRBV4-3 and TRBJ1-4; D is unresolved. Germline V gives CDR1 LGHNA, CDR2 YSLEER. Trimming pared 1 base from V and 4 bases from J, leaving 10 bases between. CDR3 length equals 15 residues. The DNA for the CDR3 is TGCGCCAGCAGCCAAGCTCTGCGAGGTAATGAAAAACTGTTTTTT. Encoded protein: CASSQALRGNEKLFF.

CDR3 DNA: TGTGCCAGCAGCTTATTATCGGACCGTAGGTCTCCCCAGCATTTT. It encodes CASSLLSDRRSPQHF. This sequence joins TRBV7-2 and TRBJ1-5, with D uncertain. Per germline, CDR1 SGHTA and CDR2 FQGNSA. Trimming removed 2 bases at V and 10 bases at J, with 18 bases between. This CDR3 is built from 15 residues.

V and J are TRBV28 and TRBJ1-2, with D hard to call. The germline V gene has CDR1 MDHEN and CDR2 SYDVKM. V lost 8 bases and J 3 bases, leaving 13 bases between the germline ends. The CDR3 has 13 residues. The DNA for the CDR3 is TGTGCCAGCCGTAGGGCATTGGACTATGGCTACACCTTC. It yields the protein CASRRALDYGYTF.

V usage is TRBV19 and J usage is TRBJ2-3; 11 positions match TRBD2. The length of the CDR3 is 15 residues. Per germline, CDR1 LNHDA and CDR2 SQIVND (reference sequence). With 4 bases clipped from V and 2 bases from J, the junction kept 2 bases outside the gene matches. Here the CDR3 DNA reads TGTGCCAGTAGTAATAGCGGGGGGGCCACAGATACGCAGTATTTT. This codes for CASSNSGGATDTQYF.

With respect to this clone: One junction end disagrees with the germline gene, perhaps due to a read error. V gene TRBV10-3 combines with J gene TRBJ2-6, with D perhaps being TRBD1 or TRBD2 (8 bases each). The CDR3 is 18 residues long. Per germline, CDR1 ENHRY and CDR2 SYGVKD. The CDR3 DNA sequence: TGTGCCATCGGTGATCAAACGGGAGGGACAGGTGGGGCCAACGTCCTGACTTTC. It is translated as CAIGDQTGGTGGANVLTF.

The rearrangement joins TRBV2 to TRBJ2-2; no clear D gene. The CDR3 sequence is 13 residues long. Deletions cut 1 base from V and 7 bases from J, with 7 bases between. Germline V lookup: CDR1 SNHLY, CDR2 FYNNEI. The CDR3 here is CASSEGGNGELFF. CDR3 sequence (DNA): TGTGCCAGCAGTGAAGGTGGAAACGGGGAGCTGTTTTTT.

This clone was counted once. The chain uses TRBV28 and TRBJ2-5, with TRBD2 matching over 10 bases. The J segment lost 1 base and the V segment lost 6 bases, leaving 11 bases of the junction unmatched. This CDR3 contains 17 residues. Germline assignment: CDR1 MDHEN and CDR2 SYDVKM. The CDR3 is CASSSLRTSGIQETQYF. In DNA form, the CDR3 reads TGTGCCAGCAGCAGTCTTCGGACTAGCGGTATCCAAGAGACCCAGTACTTC.

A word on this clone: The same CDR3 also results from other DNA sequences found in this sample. CDR3: CASSLEGSVNQPQHF. The CDR3 DNA sequence: TGTGCCAGCAGCTTAGAGGGGTCTGTCAATCAGCCCCAGCATTTT. This chain joins TRBV7-2 and TRBJ1-5; possibly TRBD1 for D (5 bases). Per germline, CDR1 SGHTA and CDR2 FQGNSA. With 1 base removed from V and 3 bases from J, the gap between germline ends came to 10 bases. This CDR3 is built from 15 residues.

The CDR3 spells CASSFQAGGHQETQYF. The CDR3 bases are TGTGCCAGCAGCTTCCAAGCGGGGGGGCATCAAGAGACCCAGTACTTC. The V and J genes are TRBV7-2 and TRBJ2-5, with TRBD2 identical over 10 bases. Per germline, CDR1 SGHTA and CDR2 FQGNSA. The CDR3 extends over 16 amino acids. With 3 bases clipped from V and 2 bases from J, the junction kept 6 bases outside the gene matches.